The 15 T cell receptor beta chains in this list originate from one sample, sequenced in a study of T cell changes during pregnancy in multiple sclerosis. Sequencing was performed with immunoSEQ multiplex PCR; in TCRdb, only in-frame clones are kept and a portion is missing. The sample holds 30,000 to 45,000 clones, around 91% seen once. The sequencing used CD8+ T cells from peripheral blood mononuclear cells, collected in the third trimester of pregnancy. The receptor source for this set is a female donor with multiple sclerosis, enrolled in a pregnancy study.

This rearrangement joins TRBV10-1 to TRBJ1-1; D not certain. V was pared by 6 bases and J by 4 bases, with 15 bases between. Germline CDR1 WNHNN, CDR2 SYGVQD (reference sequence). The CDR3 covers 14 residues. The CDR3 coding sequence is TGCGCCAGCAGCCCAATCCTGGAGGGCACTGAAGCTTTCTTT. This gives the protein CASSPILEGTEAFF.

The chain has TRBV15 and TRBJ2-3, with D possibly matching TRBD2 (5 bases). The CDR3 is 15 amino acids. Germline CDR1 reads LNHNV; CDR2 reads YYDKDF (reference sequence). V was trimmed by 5 bases and J by 1 base, leaving 13 bases between them. The CDR3 sequence: CATSASMGGTDTQYF. CDR3 sequence (DNA): TGTGCCACCAGCGCTAGTATGGGAGGCACAGATACGCAGTATTTT.

J is TRBJ1-3 and V is TRBV7-2; D call uncertain. The germline CDR1 and CDR2 sequences are SGHTA and FQGNSA. The CDR3 length is 15 residues. Trimming removed 5 bases from V and 0 bases from J, with 11 bases in between. The CDR3 here is CASSASVVSGNTIYF. CDR3 nucleotides: TGTGCCAGCAGCGCTTCAGTTGTCTCTGGAAACACCATATATTTT.

This clone is a singleton in its sample. The chain is built from TRBV4-3 and TRBJ2-5, with 11 bases matching TRBD2. V gave up 3 bases and J gave up 1 base; unmatched junction bases: 4. CDR1 is LGHNA, CDR2 YSLEER, per germline. This CDR3 comprises 16 residues. CDR3: CASSQDGTSGQETQYF. Here the CDR3 DNA reads TGCGCCAGCAGCCAGGATGGGACTAGCGGCCAAGAGACCCAGTACTTC.

V gene TRBV11-3 combines with J gene TRBJ2-2; D perhaps matches TRBD1 (6 bases). Germline CDR1 reads SGHNT; CDR2 reads YENEEA. V dropped 5 bases and J dropped 0 bases, with 22 bases sitting between them. The CDR3 loop spans 19 amino acids. The CDR3 DNA reads as TGTGCCAGCAGCCATATTAGGGGGAATACAAATGCGAACACCGGGGAGCTGTTTTTT. Protein product: CASSHIRGNTNANTGELFF.

This chain connects TRBV7-9 to TRBJ2-1; TRBD2 matches at 7 bases. Germline loops: CDR1 SEHNR, CDR2 FQNEAQ (reference sequence). V dropped 3 bases and J dropped 7; count of bases not matched to a gene: 9. There are 15 residues in the CDR3. CDR3 protein: CASSFPRLAGNEQFF. The DNA for the CDR3 is TGTGCCAGCAGCTTCCCTCGACTAGCCGGAAATGAGCAGTTCTTC.

The J gene is TRBJ2-1, the V gene TRBV6-4; 8 bases agree with TRBD2. Germline assignment: CDR1 MRHNA and CDR2 SNTAGT. This CDR3 spans 16 amino acids. V trimming: 6 bases; J trimming: 3 bases; junction bases outside the gene matches: 10. The CDR3: CASSATGTRSYNEQFF. As DNA, the CDR3 is TGTGCCAGCAGCGCCACCGGGACTAGAAGCTACAATGAGCAGTTCTTC.

V usage is TRBV4-2 and J usage is TRBJ2-1, with D possibly TRBD2 on 5 matching bases. The ends were cut back, 4 bases at V and 8 bases at J, with 15 bases in the middle. Germline CDR1 and CDR2: LGHNA and YNFKEQ. This CDR3 comprises 14 residues. The CDR3 region has the DNA TGTGCCAGCAGCCCGACTACCAGATTAGATGAGCAGTTCTTC. Translating it yields CASSPTTRLDEQFF.

The chain uses TRBV7-9 and TRBJ1-2; D not certain. Germline lookup yields CDR1 SEHNR and CDR2 FQNEAQ (reference sequence). The CDR3 length is 14 residues. V was pared by 5 bases and J by 1 base, with 11 bases between. This chain's CDR3 is CASSPAGFNYGYTF. The DNA of the CDR3 is TGTGCCAGCAGCCCGGCCGGGTTTAACTATGGCTACACCTTC. The full variable domain, with the rest looked up from reference TRBV7-9 and TRBJ1-2, is DTGVSQNPRHKITKRGQNVTFRCDPISEHNRLYWYRQTLGQGPEFLTYFQNEAQLEKSRLLSDRFSAERPKGSFSTLEIQRTEQGDSAMYLCASSPAGFNYGYTFGSGTRLTVV.

This rearrangement joins TRBV27 to TRBJ2-3; D might be TRBD2 (5 bases). The CDR3 consists of 20 residues. The germline V gene has CDR1 MNHEY and CDR2 SMNVEV (reference sequence). V shed 5 bases and J shed 1 base, with 28 bases lying between them. Here the CDR3 reads CASSQYTISSSTEGTDTQYF. The CDR3 DNA follows: TGTGCCAGCAGTCAATACACGATTTCTTCGTCCACGGAGGGCACAGATACGCAGTATTTT.

This clone has only one observation. The gene calls are TRBV27 and TRBJ1-1; TRBD1 matches 8 bases. With 6 bases clipped from V and 4 bases from J, the junction kept 7 bases outside the gene matches. The V gene's germline CDR1 is MNHEY and CDR2 SMNVEV (reference sequence). The CDR3 has 14 amino acids. This CDR3 is CASRSGQGPTEAFF. The CDR3 coding sequence is TGTGCCAGCAGGTCCGGACAGGGTCCCACTGAAGCTTTCTTT.

The CDR3 sequence: CASSRDISSGNTIYF. The CDR3 DNA sequence: TGCGCCAGCTCAAGGGACATCAGCTCTGGAAACACCATATATTTT. The rearrangement joins TRBV5-1 to TRBJ1-3; tentatively, D is TRBD1 (6 bases). Per the germline V gene, CDR1 is SGHRS and CDR2 is YFSETQ. The CDR3 is 15 residues long. V was clipped by 7 bases and J by 0 bases, with 14 bases between them.

J is TRBJ2-5 and V is TRBV6-1, with TRBD2 identical over 8 bases. J lost 2 bases, V lost 0 bases, and 11 bases had no gene match. CDR1 is MNHNS, CDR2 SASEGT, per germline. The CDR3 length is 18 residues. The CDR3 sequence is CASSEALLAGGLQETQYF. DNA of the CDR3: TGTGCCAGCAGTGAAGCGCTTCTTGCGGGGGGCCTTCAAGAGACCCAGTACTTC.

DNA for the CDR3: TGCGCCAGCAGTGATATAGAAACTAGCACAGATACGCAGTATTTT. This gives the protein CASSDIETSTDTQYF. This sequence joins TRBV10-1 and TRBJ2-3; D ambiguous. Between the trimmed V and J ends, which lost 3 bases and 0 bases, there was a span of 10 bases. Germline-derived CDR1 and CDR2 are WNHNN and SYGVQD (reference sequence). This CDR3 spans 15 amino acids.

The V call is TRBV5-6, the J call TRBJ1-1, with 9 bases aligning to TRBD1. Germline V gene data show CDR1 as SGHDT and CDR2 as YYEEEE. The CDR3 has 12 amino acids. Germline trimming cut 3 bases from V and 11 bases from J; bases unmatched to any gene: 5. In DNA form, the CDR3 reads TGTGCCAGCAGCTATGGGACAGGGAGGGCTTTCTTT. This encodes CASSYGTGRAFF.